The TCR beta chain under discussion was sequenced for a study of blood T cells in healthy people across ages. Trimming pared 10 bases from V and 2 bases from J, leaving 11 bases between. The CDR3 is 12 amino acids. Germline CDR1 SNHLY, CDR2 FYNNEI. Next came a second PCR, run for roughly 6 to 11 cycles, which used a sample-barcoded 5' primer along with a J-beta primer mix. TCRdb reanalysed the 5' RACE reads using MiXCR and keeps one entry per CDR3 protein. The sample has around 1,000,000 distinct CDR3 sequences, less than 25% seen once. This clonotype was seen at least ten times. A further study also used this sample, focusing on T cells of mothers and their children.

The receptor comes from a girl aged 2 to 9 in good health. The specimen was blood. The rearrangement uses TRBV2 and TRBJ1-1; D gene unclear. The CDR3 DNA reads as TGTGCCATCGGACCGCCAAACACTGAAGCTTTCTTT. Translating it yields CAIGPPNTEAFF.